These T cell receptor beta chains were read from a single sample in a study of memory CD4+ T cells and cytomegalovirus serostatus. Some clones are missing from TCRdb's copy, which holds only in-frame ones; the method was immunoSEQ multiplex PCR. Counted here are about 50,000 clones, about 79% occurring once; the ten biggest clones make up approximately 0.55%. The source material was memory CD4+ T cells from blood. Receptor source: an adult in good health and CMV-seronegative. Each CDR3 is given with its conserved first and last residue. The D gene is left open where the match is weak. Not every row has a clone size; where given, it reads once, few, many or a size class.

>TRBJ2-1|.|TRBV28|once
TGTGCCAGCAGTTTTGCTTACAATGAGCAGTTCTTC
CASSFAYNEQFF
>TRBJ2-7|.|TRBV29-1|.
TGCAGCGTTGCTGCGCAAAGCTCCTACGAGCAGTACTTC
CSVAAQSSYEQYF
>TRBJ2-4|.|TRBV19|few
TGTGCCAGTAGTAGACAGGGAGGTTACAAAAACATTCAGTACTTC
CASSRQGGYKNIQYF
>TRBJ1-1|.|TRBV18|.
TGTGCCAGCTCACCGAATTCCATACGCGGGGGCATGAACACTGAAGCTTTCTTT
CASSPNSIRGGMNTEAFF
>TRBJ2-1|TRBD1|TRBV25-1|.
TGTGCCAGCAGTGACCGGGACAGGGTTTACAATGAGCAGTTCTTC
CASSDRDRVYNEQFF
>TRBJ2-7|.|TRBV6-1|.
TGTGCCAGCACCCCGGCAGGGACGGGCTACGAGCAGTACTTC
CASTPAGTGYEQYF
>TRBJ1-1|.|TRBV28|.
TGTGCCAGCAGTTTAACCAGAGAAGCTTTCTTT
CASSLTREAFF
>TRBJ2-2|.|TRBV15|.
TGTGCCACCAGCAGGTCCCCTTTACGACAGGCCCGAATGACCGGGGAGCTGTTTTTT
CATSRSPLRQARMTGELFF
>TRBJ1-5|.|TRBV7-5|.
TGTGTCAGAAGCTTAACAGGGGGCAATCAGCCCCAGCATTTT
CVRSLTGGNQPQHF
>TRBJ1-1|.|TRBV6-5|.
TGTGCCAGCCAAGAAGACATGAACACTGAAGCTTTCTTT
CASQEDMNTEAFF
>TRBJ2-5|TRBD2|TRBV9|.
TGTGCCAGCAGCGTGGGGACTAGCGGGGGAAGGGTGACCCAGTACTTC
CASSVGTSGGRVTQYF
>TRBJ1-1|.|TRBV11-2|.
TGTGCCAGCAGCTTGTCAGACAGTTACATGAACACTGAAGCTTTCTTT
CASSLSDSYMNTEAFF
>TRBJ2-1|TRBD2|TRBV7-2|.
TGTGCCAGCAGCTTATTAGTAGGAGCGGGGGGGCTCAATGAGCAGTTCTTC
CASSLLVGAGGLNEQFF
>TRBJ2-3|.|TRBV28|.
TGTGCCAGCAGTTCCGGGGCCCTTACGCAGTATTTT
CASSSGALTQYF
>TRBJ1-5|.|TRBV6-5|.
TGTGCCAGCAGTTATAGTAGCAATCAGCCCCAGCATTTT
CASSYSSNQPQHF
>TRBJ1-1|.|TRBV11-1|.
TGTGCCAGCAGCCCCCGGGGAGGGAGAACTGAAGCTTTCTTT
CASSPRGGRTEAFF
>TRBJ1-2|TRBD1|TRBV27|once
TGTGCCAGCAGTCCCAGGGGGCTTGGCTATGGCTACACCTTC
CASSPRGLGYGYTF
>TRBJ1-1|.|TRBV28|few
TGTGCCAGCAGTTTTGGGGGCAATCCGGCTTTCTTT
CASSFGGNPAFF
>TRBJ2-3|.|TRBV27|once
TGTGCCAGCAGTCTTACCGGGACCGCAGATACGCAGTATTTT
CASSLTGTADTQYF
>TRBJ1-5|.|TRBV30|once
TGTGCCTGGGCCCTGGCAGGGGATCAGCCCCAGCATTTT
CAWALAGDQPQHF
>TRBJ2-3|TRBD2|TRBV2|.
TGTGCCAGCAGCCATAGCGGGGACCGCACAGATACGCAGTATTTT
CASSHSGDRTDTQYF
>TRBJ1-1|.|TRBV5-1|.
TGCGCCAGCAGCTCAGTAGCGGGGAGGAGCACTGAAGCTTTCTTT
CASSSVAGRSTEAFF